The 27 T cell receptor beta chains given below trace back to one sample, sequenced in a study of blood T cells in healthy people across ages. It was with a sample-barcoded 5' primer and a J-beta primer mix that a second PCR of roughly 7 to 12 cycles was run. TCRdb fed the 5' RACE reads into MiXCR, producing one record per CDR3 protein. Counted here are about 830,000 distinct CDR3 sequences, about 62% occurring once; the ten biggest clones make up about a quarter. What was sequenced was blood. The receptors were sampled from a man aged 25-45 years in good health.

This clonotype has a handful of counts. The chain employs TRBV3-1 and TRBJ1-2, with D possibly being TRBD1 (6 bases). CDR3 length: 13 amino acids. In germline, CDR1 is LGHDT, CDR2 YNNKEL (reference sequence). V was trimmed by 4 bases and J by 7 bases, leaving 13 bases between them. CDR3 sequence: CASSPMTTGGYTF. CDR3 nucleotide sequence: TGTGCCAGCAGCCCTATGACGACAGGTGGCTACACCTTC.

There are a few counts of this clonotype. The rearrangement links TRBV6-2 or TRBV6-3 to TRBJ1-6; the match to TRBD1 covers 7 bases. J gave up 7 bases and V 4 bases, and 7 bases lay outside the gene matches. There are 15 residues in the CDR3. Germline CDR1 is MNHEY and CDR2 is SVGEGT. Written as DNA, the CDR3 is TGTGCCAGCAGTTCCCACGGACAGGTGAATTCACCCCTCCACTTT. Protein product: CASSSHGQVNSPLHF.

This clonotype showed up just a few times. The CDR3 reads CASSPDRDREVSPLHF. As DNA, the CDR3 is TGTGCCAGCAGCCCGGACCGGGACAGGGAGGTTTCACCCCTCCACTTT. The rearrangement links TRBV7-4 to TRBJ1-6; 9 nucleotides align to TRBD1. The CDR3 is 16 amino acids. Trimming took 5 bases from V and 9 from J; bases not matched to a gene: 11. From germline, CDR1 is SGHVT and CDR2 SQSDAQ.

This chain joins TRBV29-1 and TRBJ2-1, with a possible D match to TRBD2 (7 bases). CDR3 length: 17 amino acids. CDR1 is SQVTM, CDR2 ANQGSEA, per germline. V gave up 6 bases and J gave up 0 bases, with 21 bases separating them. CDR3 sequence: CSVDSLGGGDSYNEQFF. CDR3 nucleotides: TGCAGCGTCGACTCACTCGGCGGGGGCGACTCCTACAATGAGCAGTTCTTC.

The CDR3 bases are TGTGCCAGCAAGCCAGGGGCAGGGGAGGACTACGAGCAGTACTTC. Protein product: CASKPGAGEDYEQYF. The chain is built from TRBV9 and TRBJ2-7; D possibly uses TRBD1 or TRBD2 (6 bases each). Germline CDR1 reads SGDLS; CDR2 reads YYNGEE. Deletions cut 6 bases from V and 3 bases from J, with 19 bases between. This CDR3 has 15 residues.

Points on this clonotype: This may come from a read error, since a much larger clone is one base off. The rearrangement links TRBV12-3 or TRBV12-4 to TRBJ2-3; no definite D call. CDR3 length equals 14 residues. CDR3 bases: TGTGCCAGCAGTGGCGGTTGGAGCACAGATACGGAGTATTTT. Protein sequence: CASSGGWSTDTEYF.

The J gene is TRBJ2-1, the V gene TRBV9; 10 bases line up with TRBD2. The length of the CDR3 is 15 residues. From germline, CDR1 is SGDLS and CDR2 YYNGEE. V lost 4 bases and J lost 6; bases outside the gene matches: 7. The CDR3 nucleotides read TGTGCCAGCAGCACCGGACTAGCGGTAGTCAATGAGCAGTTCTTC. Encoded protein: CASSTGLAVVNEQFF.

The chain carries TRBV5-1 and TRBJ2-1; D is uncertain. This CDR3 spans 15 amino acids. In germline, CDR1 is SGHRS, CDR2 YFSETQ. V dropped 0 bases and J dropped 0 bases, with 7 bases sitting between them. Written as DNA, the CDR3 is TGCGCCAGCAGCTTGGACGAGAGCTCCTACAATGAGCAGTTCTTC. The encoded protein is CASSLDESSYNEQFF. Variable domain in full (rest from reference TRBV5-1 and TRBJ2-1): KAGVTQTPRYLIKTRGQQVTLSCSPISGHRSVSWYQQTPGQGLQFLFEYFSETQRNKGNFPGRFSGRQFSNSRSEMNVSTLELGDSALYLCASSLDESSYNEQFFGPGTRLTVL.

This rearrangement joins TRBV27 to TRBJ1-6; D unresolved. The CDR3 contains 15 residues. Germline CDR1 MNHEY, CDR2 SMNVEV (reference sequence). Trimming pared 5 bases from V and 1 base from J, leaving 9 bases between. In nucleotides, the CDR3 is TGTGCCAGCAGTCCCGTGGGTTCCTATAATTCACCCCTCCACTTT. Translating gives CASSPVGSYNSPLHF.

The chain joins TRBV30 to TRBJ2-6; D gene unclear. V lost 4 bases and J 0 bases, leaving 7 bases between the germline ends. The CDR3 extends over 14 amino acids. Germline V lookup: CDR1 GTSNPN, CDR2 SVGIG (reference sequence). The CDR3 bases are TGTGCCTGGAACGGCCGCTCTGGGGCCAACGTCCTGACTTTC. As protein: CAWNGRSGANVLTF.

This clonotype was recorded at least ten times. The chain links TRBV5-1 to TRBJ2-7, with D possibly TRBD2 on 5 matching bases. This CDR3 is built from 15 residues. Germline V CDR1 and CDR2: SGHRS, YFSETQ. V was cut by 0 bases and J by 2 bases, with 12 bases left in between. Written as DNA, the CDR3 is TGCGCCAGCAGCTTGGCCGGGGAGTTCACCTACGAGCAGTACTTC. This codes for CASSLAGEFTYEQYF.

The chain recombines TRBV7-9 with TRBJ1-2, with D hard to call. The V and J ends lost 1 base and 2 bases respectively, with 8 bases between them. Germline V gives CDR1 SEHNR, CDR2 FQNEAQ (reference sequence). The CDR3 covers 14 residues. The CDR3 sequence: CASSLGVGNYGYTF. The CDR3 nucleotides are TGTGCCAGCAGCTTAGGGGTTGGGAACTATGGCTACACCTTC.

The chain uses TRBV12-3 or TRBV12-4 and TRBJ1-5, with D uncertain. V lost 3 bases to trimming and J lost 7 bases, with 16 bases between them. There are 15 residues in the CDR3. Here the CDR3 reads CASSLMDGFGQPQHF. The CDR3 nucleotides read TGTGCCAGCAGTTTGATGGACGGATTCGGGCAGCCCCAGCATTTT.

The chain is built from TRBV7-9 and TRBJ1-2; a weak D match, TRBD1 (5 bases). V was clipped by 0 bases and J by 8 bases, with 10 bases between them. The CDR3 is 13 residues long. Germline V gives CDR1 SEHNR, CDR2 FQNEAQ (reference sequence). The CDR3, as DNA: TGTGCCAGCAGCTTAGCTCAGGGATGGGGCTACACCTTC. Encoded protein: CASSLAQGWGYTF.

In its sample, this clonotype was seen a few times. The chain joins TRBV6-2 or TRBV6-3 to TRBJ2-5; D call uncertain. The CDR3 has 12 residues. Looked up from germline, CDR1 is MNHEY and CDR2 is SVGEGT. V lost 7 bases and J lost 2, with 8 bases in between. CDR3 nucleotides: TGTGCCAGCACAGACATACAAGAGACCCAGTACTTC. The encoded protein is CASTDIQETQYF.

The chain carries TRBV12-3 or TRBV12-4 and TRBJ1-1; no clear D. V dropped 8 bases and J dropped 1 base, with 14 bases sitting between them. The CDR3 length is 14 residues. This CDR3 reads CASSSVWANTEAFF. The CDR3 nucleotides read TGTGCCAGCTCCTCGGTGTGGGCGAACACTGAAGCTTTCTTT.

This clonotype was seen more than once but under ten times. The rearrangement links TRBV12-3 or TRBV12-4 to TRBJ2-7, with D perhaps assigned TRBD1 or TRBD2 (5 bases each). The CDR3 extends over 15 amino acids. V lost 7 bases, J lost 3 bases, and 19 bases lay in between. CDR3 coding DNA: TGTGCCAGCACCCCCATCGGGGCTGGAGACTACGAGCAGTACTTC. Protein sequence: CASTPIGAGDYEQYF.

The chain is built from TRBV6-2 or TRBV6-3 and TRBJ2-1; D tentatively fits TRBD1 or TRBD2 (5 bases each). Germline CDR1 reads MNHEY; CDR2 reads SVGEGT. The V gene lost 8 bases and the J gene lost 5 bases, with 13 bases spanning the gap. There are 13 residues in the CDR3. This chain's CDR3 is CASGRDEHNEQFF. Written as DNA, the CDR3 is TGTGCCAGCGGACGGGACGAACACAATGAGCAGTTCTTC.

This chain joins TRBV6-6 and TRBJ2-7; the D is unclear. The CDR3 spans 11 residues. Germline V gene sequence: CDR1 MNHNY, CDR2 SVGAGI (reference sequence). V gave up 0 bases and J gave up 7 bases, with 4 bases separating them. CDR3 sequence: CASSYSQEQYF. CDR3 bases: TGTGCCAGCAGTTACTCCCAAGAGCAGTACTTC.

The chain has TRBV12-3 or TRBV12-4 and TRBJ2-2; tentatively, D is TRBD1 or TRBD2 (5 bases each). The V end was cut by 5 bases, the J end by 5 bases, with 18 bases between. The CDR3 sequence is 16 residues long. This CDR3 is CASSLPRGNRTGELFF. CDR3 sequence (DNA): TGTGCCAGCAGTCTACCGAGGGGCAACAGAACCGGGGAGCTGTTTTTT.

As for this clonotype: The CDR3 end shows no conserved phenylalanine or tryptophan, and so a read error is likely. The rearrangement links TRBV9 to TRBJ2-1; 8 nucleotides match TRBD2. This CDR3 spans 15 amino acids. Germline V gene lookup returns CDR1 SGDLS and CDR2 YYNGEE. Losses at the gene ends were 2 bases for V and 3 bases for J; bases not matched to a gene: 4. The CDR3, as DNA: TGTGCCAGCAGCGTTGAACTAGCGGTCTACAATGAGCAGTTCATC. Its translation is CASSVELAVYNEQFI.

The CDR3 nucleotides are TGTGCCAGCAGCTTAACGACCGTCCAGCTAGCCAAAAACATTCAGTACTTC. Protein product: CASSLTTVQLAKNIQYF. The chain combines TRBV7-8 with TRBJ2-4; unclear D gene. CDR3 length: 17 residues. Germline V gene lookup returns CDR1 SGHVS and CDR2 FQNEAQ. Trimming removed 2 bases from V and 0 bases from J, with 14 bases in between.

The CDR3: CASIGTNSYEQYF. CDR3 sequence (DNA): TGTGCCAGCATTGGGACTAACTCCTACGAGCAGTACTTC. J is TRBJ2-4 and V is TRBV2; TRBD2 aligns across 7 bases. TRBJ2-7 explains the end of the DNA better; the J call may be wrong. Germline values: CDR1 SNHLY, CDR2 FYNNEI. CDR3 length: 13 amino acids.

The gene calls are TRBV15 and TRBJ2-5; 10 bases match TRBD1. Germline V lookup: CDR1 LNHNV, CDR2 YYDKDF (reference sequence). Germline trimming cut 5 bases from V and 5 bases from J; bases unmatched to any gene: 5. CDR3 length: 14 amino acids. The CDR3 nucleotides read TGTGCCACCAGCGGACAGGGGGTTGGGGAGACCCAGTACTTC. As protein: CATSGQGVGETQYF.

This rearrangement joins TRBV12-3 or TRBV12-4 to TRBJ1-4; TRBD1 agrees at 9 bases. The CDR3 runs to 14 residues. Trimming took 4 bases from V and 8 from J; bases not matched to a gene: 5. The CDR3 sequence: CASSYRGRMEKLFF. In nucleotides, the CDR3 is TGTGCCAGCAGTTACAGGGGGCGCATGGAAAAACTGTTTTTT.

The chain recombines TRBV20-1 with TRBJ1-2; a possible D gene is TRBD1 (6 bases). The CDR3 contains 15 residues. Per the germline V gene, CDR1 is DFQATT and CDR2 is SNEGSKA (reference sequence). The germline V and J ends were trimmed by 6 bases and 0 bases, with 17 bases remaining between them. The CDR3: CSAKEQGGSNYGYTF. DNA of the CDR3: TGCAGTGCCAAAGAACAGGGAGGGTCTAACTATGGCTACACCTTC.

The chain joins TRBV9 to TRBJ1-1, with 8 nucleotides matching TRBD1. The CDR3 runs 19 residues. CDR1 and CDR2 from the germline V gene are SGDLS and YYNGEE. The junction had 19 bases not matched to a gene; V was cut back by 2 bases and J by 4 bases. CDR3 sequence: CASSVVRDRQSTRGTEAFF. CDR3 coding DNA: TGTGCCAGCAGCGTTGTCCGGGACAGGCAATCAACCCGGGGCACTGAAGCTTTCTTT.